The 2 T cell receptor beta chains reported below all come from one sample, sequenced in a study of tumor and adjacent non-tumor tissue in lung cancer. Three rounds of nested PCR, following a modified ARM-PCR protocol, produced the TCRbeta library. Each CDR3 protein is one row after TCRdb ran MiXCR on the multiplex PCR reads. The repertoire consists of under 250,000 distinct CDR3 sequences, with approximately 74% occurring once and the leading ten covering 20% to 25%. RNA was extracted from bulk tissue without any cell sorting. Sequencing was performed on lung tumor tissue. These receptors were obtained from a man aged 60 to 69 with non-small cell lung cancer.

For this clonotype: A much larger clone lies a single base off, so this may be a read error. V usage is TRBV29-1 and J usage is TRBJ2-5; D is undetermined. CDR3 length: 11 amino acids. Germline V gives CDR1 SQVTM, CDR2 ANQGSEA. Here the CDR3 DNA reads TGCAACGTTGGTAGTCAAGAGACCCAGTACTTC. Its protein is CNVGSQETQYF.

As for this clonotype: This clone may be a read error of a much larger clone one base away. V and J are TRBV5-4 and TRBJ1-2; D is unclear. CDR1 is SGHNT and CDR2 is YYREEE in the germline V gene (reference sequence). The CDR3 consists of 12 residues. The ends were cut back, 7 bases at V and 4 bases at J, with 11 bases in the middle. CDR3 protein: CASQHGSYGYTF. The DNA for the CDR3 is TGTGCCAGCCAACATGGGTCCTATGGCTACACCTTC.